The T cell receptor beta chain described here comes from a study of OX40 agonist ivuxolimab in advanced cancers. Germline assignment: CDR1 SGHTA and CDR2 FQGTGA. This CDR3 has 13 amino acids. V was clipped by 4 bases and J by 6 bases; unmatched bases: 5. Generated by immunoSEQ multiplex PCR, the TCRdb table keeps only in-frame clones and is missing some. The repertoire holds about 83,000 clones, around 90% seen once, with about 7.6% in the top ten. The sample consisted of CD4+ or CD8+ T cells sorted from blood, taken in a trial of the OX40 agonist ivuxolimab. This TCR was recovered from an adult with an advanced solid tumor such as melanoma, head and neck, liver or kidney cancer. The chain combines TRBV7-3 with TRBJ1-2, with TRBD1 matching 7 bases. Here the CDR3 DNA reads TGTGCCAGCAGCTACGGGACAGCGGATGGCTACACCTTC. Translating gives CASSYGTADGYTF.